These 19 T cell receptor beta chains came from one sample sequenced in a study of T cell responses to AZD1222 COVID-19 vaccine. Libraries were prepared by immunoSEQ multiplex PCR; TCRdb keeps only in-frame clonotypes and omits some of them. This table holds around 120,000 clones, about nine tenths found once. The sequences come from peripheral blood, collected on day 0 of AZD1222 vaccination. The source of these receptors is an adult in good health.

The CDR3 loop reads CASSQSSGGVTGELFF. The CDR3 nucleotides read TGCGCCAGCAGCCAATCCAGCGGGGGTGTCACCGGGGAGCTGTTTTTT. The chain couples TRBV4-3 to TRBJ2-2, with 8 bases identical to TRBD2. V dropped 2 bases and J dropped 4; count of bases not matched to a gene: 6. Germline lookup yields CDR1 LGHNA and CDR2 YSLEER. The CDR3 runs to 16 residues.

The CDR3 protein is CASSTQGFGANVLTF. The CDR3 DNA is TGTGCCAGCTCAACCCAGGGTTTTGGGGCCAACGTCCTGACTTTC. The rearrangement links TRBV18 to TRBJ2-6, with D perhaps matching TRBD1 (5 bases). The germline V gene encodes CDR1 KGHSH and CDR2 LQKENI. V lost 5 bases to trimming and J lost 3 bases, with 11 bases between them. The CDR3 extends over 15 amino acids.

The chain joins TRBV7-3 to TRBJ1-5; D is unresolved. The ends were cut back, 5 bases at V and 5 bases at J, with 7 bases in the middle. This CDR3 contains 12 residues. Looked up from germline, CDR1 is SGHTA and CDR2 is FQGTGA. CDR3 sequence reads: CASSPGDQPQHF. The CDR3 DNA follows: TGTGCCAGCAGCCCGGGTGATCAGCCCCAGCATTTT. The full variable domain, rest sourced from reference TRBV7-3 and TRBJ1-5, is GAGVSQTPSNKVTEKGKYVELRCDPISGHTALYWYRQSLGQGPEFLIYFQGTGAADDSGLPNDRFFAVRPEGSVSTLKIQRTERGDSAVYLCASSPGDQPQHFGDGTRLSIL.

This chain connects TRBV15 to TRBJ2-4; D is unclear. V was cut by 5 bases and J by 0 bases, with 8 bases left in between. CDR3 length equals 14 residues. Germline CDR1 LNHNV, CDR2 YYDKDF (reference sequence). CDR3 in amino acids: CATSPPGAKNIQYF. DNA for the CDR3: TGTGCCACCAGCCCGCCGGGAGCCAAAAACATTCAGTACTTC.

CDR3 sequence: CASSRSLPDYEQYF. DNA for the CDR3: TGCGCCAGCAGCAGGAGCTTACCGGACTACGAGCAGTACTTC. This chain joins TRBV5-1 and TRBJ2-7, with D hard to call. The CDR3 totals 14 residues. V dropped 4 bases and J dropped 3 bases, with 14 bases sitting between them. The germline V gene has CDR1 SGHRS and CDR2 YFSETQ.

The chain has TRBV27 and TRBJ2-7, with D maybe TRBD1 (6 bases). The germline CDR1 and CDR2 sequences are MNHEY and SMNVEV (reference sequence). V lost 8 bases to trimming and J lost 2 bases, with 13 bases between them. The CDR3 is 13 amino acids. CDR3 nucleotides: TGTGCCAGCTCCGGGACACCGACCTACGAGCAGTACTTC. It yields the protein CASSGTPTYEQYF.

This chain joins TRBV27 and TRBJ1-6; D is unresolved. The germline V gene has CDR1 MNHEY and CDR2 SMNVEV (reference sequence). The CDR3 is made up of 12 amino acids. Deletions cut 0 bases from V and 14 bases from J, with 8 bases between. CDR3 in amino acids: CASSLSGSALHF. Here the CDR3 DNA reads TGTGCCAGCAGTTTATCGGGGTCGGCCCTCCACTTT.

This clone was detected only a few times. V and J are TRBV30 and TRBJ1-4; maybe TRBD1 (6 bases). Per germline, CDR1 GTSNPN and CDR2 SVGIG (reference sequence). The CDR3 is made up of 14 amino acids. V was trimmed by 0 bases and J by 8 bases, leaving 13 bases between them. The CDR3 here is CAWSVGGHGEKLFF. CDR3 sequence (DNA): TGTGCCTGGAGTGTAGGGGGGCATGGGGAAAAACTGTTTTTT.

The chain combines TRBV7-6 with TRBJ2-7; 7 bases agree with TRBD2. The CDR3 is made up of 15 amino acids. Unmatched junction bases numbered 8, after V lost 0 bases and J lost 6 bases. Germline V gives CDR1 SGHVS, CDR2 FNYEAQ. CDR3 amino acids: CASSLAGGPSGEQYF. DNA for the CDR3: TGTGCCAGCAGCTTAGCGGGAGGGCCTTCGGGCGAGCAGTACTTC.

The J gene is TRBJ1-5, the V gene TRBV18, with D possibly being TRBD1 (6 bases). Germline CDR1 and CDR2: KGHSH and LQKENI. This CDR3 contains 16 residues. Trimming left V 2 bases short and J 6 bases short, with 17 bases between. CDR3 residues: CASSPTGQGYRQPQHF. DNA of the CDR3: TGTGCCAGCTCACCAACGGGTCAGGGGTACCGTCAGCCCCAGCATTTT.

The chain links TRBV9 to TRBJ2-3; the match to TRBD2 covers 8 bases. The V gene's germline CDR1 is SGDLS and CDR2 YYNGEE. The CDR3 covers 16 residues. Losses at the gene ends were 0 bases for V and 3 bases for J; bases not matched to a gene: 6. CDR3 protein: CASSVGASGSTDTQYF. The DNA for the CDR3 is TGTGCCAGCAGCGTAGGTGCCAGCGGGAGTACAGATACGCAGTATTTT.

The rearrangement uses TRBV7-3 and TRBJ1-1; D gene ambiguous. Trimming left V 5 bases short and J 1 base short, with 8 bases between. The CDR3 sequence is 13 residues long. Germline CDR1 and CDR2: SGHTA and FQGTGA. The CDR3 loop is CASSGRRNTEAFF. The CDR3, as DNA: TGTGCCAGCAGCGGACGGAGGAACACTGAAGCTTTCTTT.

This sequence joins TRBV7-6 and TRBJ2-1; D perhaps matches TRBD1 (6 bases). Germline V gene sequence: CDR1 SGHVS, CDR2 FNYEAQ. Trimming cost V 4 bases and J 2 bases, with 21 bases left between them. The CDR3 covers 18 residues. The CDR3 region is CASSSLDRDNYPYNEQFF. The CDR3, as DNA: TGTGCCAGCAGCTCCTTAGACCGGGACAACTATCCCTACAATGAGCAGTTCTTC.

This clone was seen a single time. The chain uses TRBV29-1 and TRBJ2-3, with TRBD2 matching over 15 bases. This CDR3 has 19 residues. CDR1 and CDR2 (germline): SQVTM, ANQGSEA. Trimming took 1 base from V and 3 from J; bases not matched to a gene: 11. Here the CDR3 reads CSVEVFGIGLAGGTDTQYF. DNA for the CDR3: TGCAGCGTTGAAGTGTTTGGTATCGGACTAGCGGGGGGGACAGATACGCAGTATTTT.

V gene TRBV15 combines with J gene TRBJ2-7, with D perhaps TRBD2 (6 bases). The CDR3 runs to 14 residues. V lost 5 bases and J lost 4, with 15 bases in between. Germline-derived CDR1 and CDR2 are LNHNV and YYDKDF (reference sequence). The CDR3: CATSSTGTGYEQYF. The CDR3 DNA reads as TGTGCCACCAGCTCTACGGGGACTGGGTACGAGCAGTACTTC.

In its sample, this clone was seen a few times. CDR3 DNA sequence: TGTGCCAGCAGCTCGAGAGTACAGGGGAGAGGTAGTGAAGCTTTCTTT. The encoded protein is CASSSRVQGRGSEAFF. The chain links TRBV7-2 to TRBJ1-1, with 7 bases lining up with TRBD1. CDR3 size: 16 residues. Losses at the gene ends were 4 bases for V and 7 bases for J; bases not matched to a gene: 15. The germline gives CDR1 SGHTA, CDR2 FQGNSA.

The CDR3 is CSASPPTSGSNIQYF. The CDR3 DNA follows: TGCAGTGCTAGTCCTCCCACTAGCGGGAGTAACATTCAGTACTTC. The V and J genes are TRBV20-1 and TRBJ2-4; 11 nucleotides match TRBD2. CDR1 is DFQATT and CDR2 is SNEGSKA in the germline V gene (reference sequence). The CDR3 totals 15 residues. The ends lost 3 bases at V and 7 bases at J; junction bases unmatched: 8.

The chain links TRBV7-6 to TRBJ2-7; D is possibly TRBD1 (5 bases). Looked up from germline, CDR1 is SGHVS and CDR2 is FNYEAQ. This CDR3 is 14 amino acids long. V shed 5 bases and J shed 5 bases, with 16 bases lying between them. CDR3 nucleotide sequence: TGTGCCAGCAGCCCTTTAACAGGTAGACACGAGCAGTACTTC. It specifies CASSPLTGRHEQYF.

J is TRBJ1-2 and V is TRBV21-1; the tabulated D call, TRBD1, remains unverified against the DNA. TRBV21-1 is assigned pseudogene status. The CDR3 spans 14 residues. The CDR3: CASKIDRANYGYTF. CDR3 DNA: TGTGCCAGCAAAATTGACAGGGCCAACTATGGCTACACCTTC.